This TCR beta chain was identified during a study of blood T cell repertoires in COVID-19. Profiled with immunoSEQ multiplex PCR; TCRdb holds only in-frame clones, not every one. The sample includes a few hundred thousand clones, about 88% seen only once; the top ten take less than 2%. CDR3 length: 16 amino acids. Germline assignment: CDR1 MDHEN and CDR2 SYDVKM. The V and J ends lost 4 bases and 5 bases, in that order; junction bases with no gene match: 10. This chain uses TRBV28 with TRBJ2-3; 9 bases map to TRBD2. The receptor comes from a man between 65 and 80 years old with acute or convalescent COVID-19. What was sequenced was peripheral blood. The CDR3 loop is CASSSQGGRARDTQYF. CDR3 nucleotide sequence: TGTGCCAGCAGTTCCCAAGGCGGGAGGGCCAGAGATACGCAGTATTTT.